These T cell receptor beta chains were read from a single sample in a study of human T cells and chemical hapten exposure. TCRdb independently ran MiXCR on the RACE reads; one entry per CDR3 protein. This sample has about 120,000 distinct CDR3 sequences; roughly 12% occur once, and the top ten carry 1.4%. Sequenced material: whole blood, taken in connection with sensitization to the hapten diphenylcyclopropenone (DPC). Receptors were obtained from a woman between 45 and 60 years old with alopecia areata. Some clones in this sample may be carry-over from other donors' samples. The CDR3 runs from the conserved cysteine through the conserved F or W. The D gene is left open where the match is weak. Size is stated for part of the rows, as once, few or many counts, or as a class when the clone is expanded.

J gene: TRBJ2-7; clone size: many; D gene: TRBD2; V gene: TRBV6-5; CDR3 protein: CASSWTSGVVYEQYF; CDR3 DNA: TGTGCCAGCAGCTGGACTAGCGGGGTCGTCTACGAGCAGTACTTC
J gene: TRBJ1-3; clone size: few; D gene: -; V gene: TRBV18; CDR3 protein: CASSPPSNRGNTIYF; CDR3 DNA: TGTGCCAGCTCACCACCGTCTAATCGGGGAAACACCATATATTTT
J gene: TRBJ2-2; clone size: few; D gene: -; V gene: TRBV3-1; CDR3 protein: CASSLRTSTGELFF; CDR3 DNA: TGTGCCAGCAGCCTCCGGACGTCCACCGGGGAGCTGTTTTTT
J gene: TRBJ2-3; clone size: few; D gene: -; V gene: TRBV20-1; CDR3 protein: CSASSGQLITDTQYF; CDR3 DNA: TGCAGTGCTAGTTCCGGACAGCTGATTACAGATACGCAGTATTTT
J gene: TRBJ2-2; clone size: many; D gene: TRBD1; V gene: TRBV11-3; CDR3 protein: CASSSTGGAGELFF; CDR3 DNA: TGTGCCAGCAGCTCAACAGGGGGTGCCGGGGAGCTGTTTTTT
J gene: TRBJ2-1; clone size: -; D gene: -; V gene: TRBV28; CDR3 protein: CARCRPGEQFF; CDR3 DNA: TGTGCGAGATGCCGCCCTGGAGAGCAGTTCTTC
J gene: TRBJ2-1; clone size: -; D gene: -; V gene: TRBV29-1; CDR3 protein: CSSERMGEQFF; CDR3 DNA: TGCAGCTCGGAACGGATGGGAGAGCAGTTCTTC
J gene: TRBJ1-1; clone size: few; D gene: -; V gene: TRBV20-1; CDR3 protein: CSAPRPGGSMNTEAFF; CDR3 DNA: TGCAGTGCTCCCCGACCTGGGGGAAGCATGAACACTGAAGCTTTCTTT
J gene: TRBJ1-1; clone size: many; D gene: -; V gene: TRBV2; CDR3 protein: CASASQKNTEAFF; CDR3 DNA: TGTGCCAGCGCGTCACAGAAGAACACTGAAGCTTTCTTT
J gene: TRBJ1-1; clone size: -; D gene: -; V gene: TRBV7-8; CDR3 protein: CASSLGGGNTEAFF; CDR3 DNA: TGTGCCAGCAGCTTAGGAGGGGGTAACACTGAAGCTTTCTTT
J gene: TRBJ1-1; clone size: many; D gene: -; V gene: TRBV6-6; CDR3 protein: CASRASGANTEAFF; CDR3 DNA: TGTGCCAGCAGGGCTAGCGGGGCGAACACTGAAGCTTTCTTT
J gene: TRBJ2-3; clone size: -; D gene: -; V gene: TRBV10-1; CDR3 protein: CASSATASSDTQYF; CDR3 DNA: TGCGCCAGCAGTGCGACTGCCTCTTCCGATACGCAGTATTTT
J gene: TRBJ2-2; clone size: few; D gene: TRBD1; V gene: TRBV11-1; CDR3 protein: CASSWTGAHSTGELFF; CDR3 DNA: TGTGCCAGCAGCTGGACAGGGGCCCATTCCACCGGGGAGCTGTTTTTT
J gene: TRBJ1-4; clone size: -; D gene: TRBD1; V gene: TRBV6-6; CDR3 protein: CASREGQGSKNEKLFF; CDR3 DNA: TGTGCCAGCAGGGAAGGACAGGGGTCGAAAAATGAAAAACTGTTTTTT
J gene: TRBJ1-4; clone size: -; D gene: -; V gene: TRBV29-1; CDR3 protein: CSGIQGVHEKLFF; CDR3 DNA: TGCAGCGGTATACAGGGAGTACATGAAAAACTGTTTTTT
J gene: TRBJ2-3; clone size: many; D gene: -; V gene: TRBV29-1; CDR3 protein: CSVEDRVADTQYF; CDR3 DNA: TGCAGCGTTGAAGACAGGGTCGCAGATACGCAGTATTTT
J gene: TRBJ2-5; clone size: few; D gene: -; V gene: TRBV11-2; CDR3 protein: CASSPTSAGTGETQYF; CDR3 DNA: TGTGCCAGCAGCCCCACGTCGGCAGGGACGGGGGAGACCCAGTACTTC
J gene: TRBJ1-6; clone size: -; D gene: -; V gene: TRBV28; CDR3 protein: CASSLWRGSPLHF; CDR3 DNA: TGTGCCAGCAGTTTATGGCGGGGATCACCCCTCCACTTT
J gene: TRBJ1-5; clone size: many; D gene: -; V gene: TRBV20-1; CDR3 protein: CSARDGSGAYQPQHF; CDR3 DNA: TGCAGTGCTAGAGATGGTTCAGGGGCCTATCAGCCCCAGCATTTT
J gene: TRBJ1-4; clone size: many; D gene: -; V gene: TRBV6-2/TRBV6-3; CDR3 protein: CAARRGLRNEKLFF; CDR3 DNA: TGTGCTGCCCGCCGTGGACTGCGGAATGAAAAACTGTTTTTT
J gene: TRBJ2-2; clone size: many; D gene: TRBD1; V gene: TRBV7-8; CDR3 protein: CASSFRQGAHGELFF; CDR3 DNA: TGTGCCAGCAGCTTCCGGCAGGGGGCTCACGGGGAGCTGTTTTTT
J gene: TRBJ1-1; clone size: many; D gene: TRBD1; V gene: TRBV7-2; CDR3 protein: CASSFRQGSTAEAFF; CDR3 DNA: TGTGCCAGCAGCTTCCGACAGGGCAGTACCGCTGAAGCTTTCTTT